This record covers a single TCR beta chain. Antigen specificity is unknown. This entry comes from a study of cytomegalovirus exposure and HLA in healthy donors. Whole-study findings and limits: Analysis performed later found under 20,000 TCR beta sequences associated with HLA alleles at 0.05 false discovery rate. Donors were assumed by presence/absence analyses to have roughly uniform sequencing depth. Owing to their indistinguishability, certain V segments, notably TRBV6-2 and TRBV6-3, were excluded.

Amplification used 60 Vbeta primers and 13 Jbeta primers. Data came from immunoSEQ multiplex PCR; TCRdb stores just in-frame clones and leaves some out. Among 150,000 or so clones listed, 70% to 90% were seen once. Germline assignment: CDR1 SEHNR and CDR2 FQNEAQ (reference sequence). The germline V and J ends were trimmed by 9 bases and 5 bases, with 13 bases remaining between them. CDR3 length equals 12 residues. The chain combines TRBV7-9 with TRBJ2-5; weak D call: TRBD2 (5 bases). The sequenced sample was PBMCs. The sequence derives from a young man in good health and CMV-seropositive. CDR3 coding DNA: TGTGCCAGTCGACTCCCGGGGGAGACCCAGTACTTC. Amino acid sequence: CASRLPGETQYF. Full variable domain (outside the CDR3, taken from reference TRBV7-9 and TRBJ2-5): DTGVSQNPRHKITKRGQNVTFRCDPISEHNRLYWYRQTLGQGPEFLTYFQNEAQLEKSRLLSDRFSAERPKGSFSTLEIQRTEQGDSAMYLCASRLPGETQYFGPGTRLLVL.